Given below is one T cell receptor beta chain in context. This sample was included in a study of cytomegalovirus exposure and HLA in healthy donors. The PCR contained 60 Vbeta and 13 Jbeta primers. Profiling relied on immunoSEQ multiplex PCR, and the TCRdb table lists in-frame clones only, not all of them. Its clone listing holds some 71,000 clones. This CDR3 has 13 amino acids. Looked up from germline, CDR1 is KGHSH and CDR2 is LQKENI. Trimming removed 6 bases at V and 2 bases at J, with 10 bases between. The chain combines TRBV18 with TRBJ1-1; possible D gene TRBD1, 5 bases. Material: PBMCs. The source is a woman in her thirties in good health and CMV-seronegative. CDR3 loop: CASSGRANTEAFF. The CDR3 DNA reads as TGTGCCAGCTCGGGCAGGGCCAACACTGAAGCTTTCTTT.